The clone carrying this T cell receptor beta chain was recorded a few times. What it binds is unknown. The sample originates from a study of cytomegalovirus exposure and HLA in healthy donors. The PCR was carried out with 60 Vbeta primers and 13 Jbeta primers. Only in-frame clones appear in the TCRdb table, and some are missing; sequencing was by immunoSEQ multiplex PCR. The sample lists about 160,000 clones, about 80% occurring once. Findings of the study overall: Altogether, about 160 TCR beta chains were recorded as cytomegalovirus-associated.

The sequenced material came from PBMCs. This receptor was obtained from a woman aged 45-65 years in good health and CMV-seronegative.

CDR3 sequence (DNA): TGTGCCAGCAGCCCTAATACAGGGAACACTGAAGCTTTCTTT. The encoded protein is CASSPNTGNTEAFF. The chain uses TRBV6-5 and TRBJ1-1; D perhaps matches TRBD1 (5 bases). Trimming removed 6 bases from V and 1 base from J, with 12 bases in between. The CDR3 is 14 residues long. Germline CDR1 MNHEY, CDR2 SVGAGI.